The rows below give T cell receptor beta chains drawn from one sample of a study of spatial heterogeneity in lung cancer. In TCRdb, the 5' RACE reads were re-called with MiXCR into one record per CDR3 protein. The table lists 8,300 or so distinct CDR3 sequences, 4.5% to 5% of them singletons. The sequencing used lung tumor tissue, collected at surgery. Receptors originate from a female donor with early-stage non-small cell lung cancer. The CDR3 runs from the conserved cysteine through the conserved F or W. D genes are given only for firm matches. The size field reads once, few or many counts, or a class when the clone is expanded.

J gene,CDR3 length,V gene,D gene,clone size,CDR3 protein,CDR3 DNA
TRBJ1-2,13,TRBV6-1,NA,many,CASTPRQERGYTF,TGTGCCAGCACTCCAAGACAGGAGAGAGGCTACACCTTC
TRBJ2-7,13,TRBV6-1,NA,many,CASSPDRNYEQYF,TGTGCCAGCAGCCCGGACAGAAACTACGAGCAGTACTTC
TRBJ2-7,11,TRBV18,NA,many,CASSRQNEQYF,TGTGCCAGCTCCCGACAGAACGAGCAGTACTTC
TRBJ2-7,13,TRBV30,NA,many,CAWSVGTLDEQYF,TGTGCCTGGAGTGTAGGGACTCTCGACGAGCAGTACTTC
TRBJ2-2,16,TRBV7-9,NA,many,CASSSSSGVLVGELFF,TGTGCCAGCAGCTCGTCATCCGGGGTGTTGGTTGGGGAGCTGTTTTTT
TRBJ2-5,15,TRBV7-8,NA,many,CASRRDGWIQETQYF,TGTGCCAGCAGACGGGACGGATGGATTCAAGAGACCCAGTACTTC
TRBJ2-2,16,TRBV15,TRBD1,medium-sized,CATSRVGTGVAGELFF,TGTGCCACCAGCAGAGTAGGGACAGGGGTGGCCGGGGAGCTGTTTTTT
TRBJ1-4,13,TRBV20-1,NA,many,CSATYRVDEKLFF,TGCAGTGCTACTTACAGGGTGGATGAAAAACTGTTTTTT
TRBJ1-1,11,TRBV12-3/TRBV12-4,NA,few,CASSPDTEAFF,TGTGCCAGCAGTCCGGACACTGAAGCTTTCTTT
TRBJ2-5,16,TRBV2,TRBD1,many,CASSDRDREGQETQYF,TGTGCCAGCAGCGACCGGGACAGGGAGGGCCAAGAGACCCAGTACTTC